The clone carrying this T cell receptor (beta chain) has just one count. This entry belongs to a study of blood T cell repertoires in COVID-19. Across the whole study: Both acute and convalescent COVID-19 samples were obtained from the United States, Italy and Spain.

Study members were between roughly 18 and 100 years old and lived in about two dozen US regions. Participant reports of clinical history set cohort assignment. CDR1 and CDR2 (germline): MNHEY, SMNVEV (reference sequence). The V end was cut by 5 bases, the J end by 4 bases, with 14 bases between. The CDR3 has 14 residues. TCRdb's table, derived via immunoSEQ multiplex PCR, lists solely in-frame clones and lacks some. This repertoire shows a few hundred thousand clones, about 80% found once; its top ten account for roughly 1.3%. Material for sequencing was PBMCs or T cells enriched from blood (not recorded which). This clonotype was obtained from a woman aged 40 to 50 with acute COVID-19. The gene calls are TRBV27 and TRBJ1-2, with D tentatively TRBD1 (5 bases). The CDR3 DNA follows: TGTGCCAGCAGTACCCAGGGCGGTAGCTATGGCTACACCTTC. Encoded protein: CASSTQGGSYGYTF.